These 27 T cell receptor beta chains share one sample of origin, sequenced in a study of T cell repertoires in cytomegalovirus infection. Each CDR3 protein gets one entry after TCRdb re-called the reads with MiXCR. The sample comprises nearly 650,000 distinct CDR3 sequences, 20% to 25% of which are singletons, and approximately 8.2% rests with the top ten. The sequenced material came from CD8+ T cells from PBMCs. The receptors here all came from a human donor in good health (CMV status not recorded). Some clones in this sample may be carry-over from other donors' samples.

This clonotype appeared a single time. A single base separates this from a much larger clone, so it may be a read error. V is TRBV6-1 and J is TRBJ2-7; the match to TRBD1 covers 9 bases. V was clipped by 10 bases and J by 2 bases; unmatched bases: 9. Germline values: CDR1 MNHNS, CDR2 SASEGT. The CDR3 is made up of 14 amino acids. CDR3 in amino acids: CANTWTGVTYEQYV. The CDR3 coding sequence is TGTGCCAACACTTGGACAGGGGTCACCTACGAGCAGTACGTC.

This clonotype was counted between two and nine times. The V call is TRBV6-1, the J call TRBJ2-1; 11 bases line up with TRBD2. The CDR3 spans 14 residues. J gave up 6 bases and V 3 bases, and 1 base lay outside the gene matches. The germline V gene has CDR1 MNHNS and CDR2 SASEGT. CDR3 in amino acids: CASSDSGGANEQFF. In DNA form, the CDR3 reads TGTGCCAGCAGTGATAGCGGGGGGGCCAATGAGCAGTTCTTC.

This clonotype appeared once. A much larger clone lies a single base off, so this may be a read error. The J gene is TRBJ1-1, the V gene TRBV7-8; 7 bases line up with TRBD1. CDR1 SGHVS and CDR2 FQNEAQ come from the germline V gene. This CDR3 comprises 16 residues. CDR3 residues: CANSFMTGPMNTEAFF. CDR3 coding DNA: TGTGCCAACAGCTTCATGACAGGGCCGATGAACACTGAAGCTTTCTTT.

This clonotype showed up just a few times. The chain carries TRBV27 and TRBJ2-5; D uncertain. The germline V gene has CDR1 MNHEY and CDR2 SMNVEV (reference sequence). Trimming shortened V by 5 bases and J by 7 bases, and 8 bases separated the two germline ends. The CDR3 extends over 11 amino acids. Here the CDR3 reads CASSGLGTQYF. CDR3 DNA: TGTGCCAGCAGTGGCTTGGGGACCCAGTACTTC.

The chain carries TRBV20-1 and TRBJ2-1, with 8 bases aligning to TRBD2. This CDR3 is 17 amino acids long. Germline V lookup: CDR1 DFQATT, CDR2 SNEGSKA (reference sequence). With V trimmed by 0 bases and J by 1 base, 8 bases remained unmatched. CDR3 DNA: TGCAGTGCTAGAGATTGGAGCGGGGGCCCGTCCTACAATGAGCAGTTCTTC. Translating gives CSARDWSGGPSYNEQFF.

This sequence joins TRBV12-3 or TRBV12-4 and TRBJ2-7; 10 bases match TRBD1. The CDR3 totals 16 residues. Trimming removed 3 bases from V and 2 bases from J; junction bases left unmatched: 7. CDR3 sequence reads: CASSFNGQGGTYEQYV. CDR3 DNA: TGTGCCAGCAGTTTTAACGGACAGGGGGGAACCTACGAGCAGTACGTC.

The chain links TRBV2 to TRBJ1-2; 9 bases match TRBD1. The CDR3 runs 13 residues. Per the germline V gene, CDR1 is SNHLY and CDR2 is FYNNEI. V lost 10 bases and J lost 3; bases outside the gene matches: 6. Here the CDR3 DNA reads TGTGCCACACCGGGACAGGGATACTATGGCTACACCTTC. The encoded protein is CATPGQGYYGYTF. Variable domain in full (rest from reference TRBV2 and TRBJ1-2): EPEVTQTPSHQVTQMGQEVILRCVPISNHLYFYWYRQILGQKVEFLVSFYNNEISEKSEIFDDQFSVERPDGSNFTLKIRSTKLEDSAMYFCATPGQGYYGYTFGSGTRLTVV.

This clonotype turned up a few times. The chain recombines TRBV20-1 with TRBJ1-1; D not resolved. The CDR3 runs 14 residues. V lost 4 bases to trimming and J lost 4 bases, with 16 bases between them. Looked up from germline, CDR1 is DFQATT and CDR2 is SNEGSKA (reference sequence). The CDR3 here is CSATRTEISTEAFF. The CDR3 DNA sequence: TGCAGTGCTACCCGGACCGAAATTAGCACTGAAGCTTTCTTT.

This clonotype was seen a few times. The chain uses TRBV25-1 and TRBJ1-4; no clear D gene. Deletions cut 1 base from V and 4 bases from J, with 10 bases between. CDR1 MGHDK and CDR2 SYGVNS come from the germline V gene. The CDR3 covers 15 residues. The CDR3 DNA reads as TGTGCCAGCAGTGAATTAGAGGCCGTTAATGAAAAACTGTTTTTT. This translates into CASSELEAVNEKLFF.

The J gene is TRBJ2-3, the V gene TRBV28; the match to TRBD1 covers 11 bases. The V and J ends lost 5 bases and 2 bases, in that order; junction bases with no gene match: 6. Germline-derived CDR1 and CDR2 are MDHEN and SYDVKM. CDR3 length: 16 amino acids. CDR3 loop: CASSPGTGGDTDTQYF. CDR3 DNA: TGTGCCAGCAGTCCGGGGACAGGGGGGGACACAGATACGCAGTATTTT.

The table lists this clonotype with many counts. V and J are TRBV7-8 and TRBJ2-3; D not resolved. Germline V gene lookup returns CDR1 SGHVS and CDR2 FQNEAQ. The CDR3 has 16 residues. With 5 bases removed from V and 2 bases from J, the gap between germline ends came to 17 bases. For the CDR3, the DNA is TGTGCCAGCAGCCATAACATCATGGATTACACAGATACGCAGTATTTT. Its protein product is CASSHNIMDYTDTQYF.

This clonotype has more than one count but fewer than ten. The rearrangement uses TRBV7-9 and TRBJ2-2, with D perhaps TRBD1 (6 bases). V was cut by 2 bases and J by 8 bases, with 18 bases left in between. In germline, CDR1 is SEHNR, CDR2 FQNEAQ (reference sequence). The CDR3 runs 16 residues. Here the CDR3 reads CASSLTTGGTGGELFF. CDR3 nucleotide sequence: TGTGCCAGCAGCTTAACGACAGGTGGTACGGGTGGGGAGCTGTTTTTT.

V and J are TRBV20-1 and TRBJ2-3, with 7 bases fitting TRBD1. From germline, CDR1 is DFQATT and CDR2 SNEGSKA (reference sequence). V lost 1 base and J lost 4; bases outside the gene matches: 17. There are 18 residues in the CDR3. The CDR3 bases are TGCAGTGCTAGAGCTTTCGTAAGGACAGGCGCCCGCGCAGATACGCAGTATTTT. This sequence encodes CSARAFVRTGARADTQYF.

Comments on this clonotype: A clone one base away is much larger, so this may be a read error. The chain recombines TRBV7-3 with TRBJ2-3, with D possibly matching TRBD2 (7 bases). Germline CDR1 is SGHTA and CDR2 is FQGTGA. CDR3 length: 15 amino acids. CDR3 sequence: CVSSVGGAGADTQYF. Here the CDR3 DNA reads TGTGTCAGCAGCGTGGGGGGCGCGGGGGCGGATACGCAGTATTTT.

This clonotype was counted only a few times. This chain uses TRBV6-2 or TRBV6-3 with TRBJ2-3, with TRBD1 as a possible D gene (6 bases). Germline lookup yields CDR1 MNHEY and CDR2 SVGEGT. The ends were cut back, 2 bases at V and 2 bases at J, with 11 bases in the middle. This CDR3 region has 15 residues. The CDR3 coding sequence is TGTGCCAGCAGTTACGACCGGACAGCCACAGATACGCAGTATTTT. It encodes CASSYDRTATDTQYF.

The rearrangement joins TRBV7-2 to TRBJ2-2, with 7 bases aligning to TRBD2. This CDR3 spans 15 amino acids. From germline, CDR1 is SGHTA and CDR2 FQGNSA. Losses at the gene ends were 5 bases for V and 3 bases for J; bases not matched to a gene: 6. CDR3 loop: CASSPRDYDTGELFF. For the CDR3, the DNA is TGTGCCAGCAGCCCCCGGGACTACGACACCGGGGAGCTGTTTTTT.

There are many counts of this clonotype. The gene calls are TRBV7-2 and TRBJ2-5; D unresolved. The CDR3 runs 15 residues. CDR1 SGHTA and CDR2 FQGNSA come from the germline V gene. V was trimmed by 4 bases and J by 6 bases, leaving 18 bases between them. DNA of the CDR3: TGTGCCAGCAGCTCAGATCTAGACTTGGGAAAGACCCAGTACTTC. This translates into CASSSDLDLGKTQYF.

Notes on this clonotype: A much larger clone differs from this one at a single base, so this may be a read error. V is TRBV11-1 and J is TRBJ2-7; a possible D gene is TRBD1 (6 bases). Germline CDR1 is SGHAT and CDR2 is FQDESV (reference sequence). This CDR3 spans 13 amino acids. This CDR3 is CTSSLGDTYEQYV. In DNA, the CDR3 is TGTACCAGCAGCTTAGGGGACACCTACGAGCAGTACGTC.

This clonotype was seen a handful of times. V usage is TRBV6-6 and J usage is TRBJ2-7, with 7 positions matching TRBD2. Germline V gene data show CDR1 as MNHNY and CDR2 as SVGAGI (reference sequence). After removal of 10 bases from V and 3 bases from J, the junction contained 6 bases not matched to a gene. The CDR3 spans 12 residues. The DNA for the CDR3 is TGTGCCACTGGGGGGGAGATCTACGAGCAGTACTTC. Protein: CATGGEIYEQYF.

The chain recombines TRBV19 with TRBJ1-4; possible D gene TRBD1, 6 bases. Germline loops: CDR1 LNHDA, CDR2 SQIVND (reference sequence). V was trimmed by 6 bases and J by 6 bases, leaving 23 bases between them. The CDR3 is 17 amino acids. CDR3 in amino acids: CASSTDPTGWKDEKLFF. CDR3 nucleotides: TGTGCCAGTAGCACTGACCCGACAGGATGGAAGGATGAAAAACTGTTTTTT.

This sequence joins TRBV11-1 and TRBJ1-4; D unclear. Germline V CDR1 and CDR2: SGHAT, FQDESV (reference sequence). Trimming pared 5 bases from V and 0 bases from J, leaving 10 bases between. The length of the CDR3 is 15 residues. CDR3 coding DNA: TGTGCCAGCAGCGGAGGGTCGCCAACTAATGAAAAACTGTTTTTT. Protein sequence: CASSGGSPTNEKLFF.

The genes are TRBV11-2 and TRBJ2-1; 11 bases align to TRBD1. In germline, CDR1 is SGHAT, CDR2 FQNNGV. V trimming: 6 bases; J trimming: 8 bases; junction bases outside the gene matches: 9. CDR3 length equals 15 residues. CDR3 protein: CASSSLGQGADEQFF. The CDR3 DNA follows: TGTGCCAGCAGTTCCCTCGGACAGGGGGCAGATGAGCAGTTCTTC. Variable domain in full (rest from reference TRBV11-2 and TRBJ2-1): EAGVAQSPRYKIIEKRQSVAFWCNPISGHATLYWYQQILGQGPKLLIQFQNNGVVDDSQLPKDRFSAERLKGVDSTLKIQPAKLEDSAVYLCASSSLGQGADEQFFGPGTRLTVL.

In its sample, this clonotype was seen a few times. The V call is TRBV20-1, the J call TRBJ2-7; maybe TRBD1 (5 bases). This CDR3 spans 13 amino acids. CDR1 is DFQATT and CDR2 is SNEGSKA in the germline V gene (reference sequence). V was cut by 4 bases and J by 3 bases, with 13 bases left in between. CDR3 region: CSAIRPGHYEQYV. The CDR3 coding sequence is TGCAGTGCTATCAGACCCGGACACTACGAGCAGTACGTC.

CDR3 loop: CASSLAGLPSPQHF. The CDR3 DNA reads as TGTGCCAGCAGCTTAGCGGGTCTTCCCTCGCCCCAGCATTTT. The chain has TRBV7-9 and TRBJ1-5; unclear D gene. The ends were cut back, 0 bases at V and 9 bases at J, with 12 bases in the middle. Germline V gives CDR1 SEHNR, CDR2 FQNEAQ (reference sequence). The CDR3 runs to 14 residues.

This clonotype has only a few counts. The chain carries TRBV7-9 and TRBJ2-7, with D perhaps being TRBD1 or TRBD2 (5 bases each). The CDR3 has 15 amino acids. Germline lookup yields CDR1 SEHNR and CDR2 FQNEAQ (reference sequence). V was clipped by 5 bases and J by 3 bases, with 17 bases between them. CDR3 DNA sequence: TGTGCCAGCAGCCCAACGATCGGGGCCAACTACGAGCAGTACTTC. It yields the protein CASSPTIGANYEQYF.

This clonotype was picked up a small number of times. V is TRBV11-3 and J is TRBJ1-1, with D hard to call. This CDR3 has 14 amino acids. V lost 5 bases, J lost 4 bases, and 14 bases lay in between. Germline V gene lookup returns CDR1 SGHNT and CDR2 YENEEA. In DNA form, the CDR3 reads TGTGCCAGCAGCGCTCCCAGCAGAGGCACTGAAGCTTTCTTT. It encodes CASSAPSRGTEAFF.

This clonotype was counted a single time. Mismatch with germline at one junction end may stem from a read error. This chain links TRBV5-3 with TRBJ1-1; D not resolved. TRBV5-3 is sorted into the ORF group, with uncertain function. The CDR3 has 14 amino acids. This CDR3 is CASSLYLANTEAFF. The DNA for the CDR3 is TGTGCCAGCAGCTTGTATCTGGCCAACACTGAAGCTTTCTTT.